This T cell receptor beta chain was recorded in a study of T cells in Graves' hyperthyroidism and ophthalmopathy. Blood from later-ophthalmopathy patients was taken at first hyperthyroidism diagnosis. The CDR3 contains 12 residues. Germline V gene sequence: CDR1 MNHEY, CDR2 SVGEGT. V was pared by 4 bases and J by 5 bases, with 6 bases between. This clonotype was observed many times. From RNA transcripts, TCR beta CDR3 regions were amplified. The TCR CDR3 was amplified in a first-round RT-PCR using the HTBI primer set. TCRdb itself ran the multiplex PCR reads through MiXCR, one entry per CDR3 protein. Among fewer than 350,000 distinct CDR3 sequences, roughly 13% were seen once, and the ten largest hold 7% to 8.5%.

This chain uses TRBV6-2 or TRBV6-3 with TRBJ2-1; D is undetermined. This receptor was obtained from a woman aged 25 to 39 with Graves' hyperthyroidism that later progressed to Graves' ophthalmopathy. Material for sequencing was blood. Here the CDR3 DNA reads TGTGCCAGCAGTTTGTACCACAATGAGCAGTTCTTC. This translates into CASSLYHNEQFF.